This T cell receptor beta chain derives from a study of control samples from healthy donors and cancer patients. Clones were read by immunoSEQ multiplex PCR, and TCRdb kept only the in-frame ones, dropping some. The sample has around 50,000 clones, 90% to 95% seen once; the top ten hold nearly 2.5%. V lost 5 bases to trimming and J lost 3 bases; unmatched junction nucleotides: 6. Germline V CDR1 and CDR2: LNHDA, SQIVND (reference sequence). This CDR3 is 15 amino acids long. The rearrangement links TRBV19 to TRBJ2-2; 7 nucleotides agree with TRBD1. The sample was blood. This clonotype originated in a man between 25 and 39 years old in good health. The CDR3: CASSQTGTDTGELFF. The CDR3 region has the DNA TGTGCCAGTAGTCAGACAGGGACGGACACCGGGGAGCTGTTTTTT.